A selection of T cell receptor beta chains follows, all from one sample in a study of glioma-infiltrating T cells after dendritic cell vaccination. Libraries were prepared by immunoSEQ multiplex PCR; TCRdb keeps only in-frame clonotypes and omits some of them. This table has about 91,000 clones, roughly four fifths appearing once. Sequencing was performed on blood, taken after dendritic cell vaccination. The origin of the receptors is a human donor with glioblastoma. CDR3s include the opening cysteine and the closing phenylalanine or tryptophan. A D gene is named only where the DNA matches it firmly. Clone size appears in some rows only: once, few, many, or a class for an expanded clone.

v_gene	d_gene	j_gene	abundance	CDR3nt	CDR3aa
TRBV4-1	TRBD1	TRBJ1-4	NA	TGCGCCAGCAGCCAAGATCTTCCAGGGGGCGATGAAAAACTGTTTTTT	CASSQDLPGGDEKLFF
TRBV2	NA	TRBJ2-5	NA	TGTGCCAGCGGACTCAGGGGTGAGACCCAGTACTTC	CASGLRGETQYF
TRBV6-5	NA	TRBJ2-7	NA	TGTGCCAGCAGTTGGAGGGGGCAACACGAGCAGTACTTC	CASSWRGQHEQYF
TRBV2	TRBD1	TRBJ2-1	NA	TGTGCCAGCAGTGTTGAGGGGGCCCGGGAGCAGTTCTTC	CASSVEGAREQFF
TRBV2	TRBD1	TRBJ1-3	few	TGTGCCAGCAGTGAACAGGGGGCGCGTGGAAACACCATATATTTT	CASSEQGARGNTIYF
TRBV30	NA	TRBJ1-5	NA	TGTGCCTGGAGTGATAGGGGTTTTGGGCCCCAGCATTTT	CAWSDRGFGPQHF
TRBV2	TRBD1	TRBJ1-6	NA	TGTGCCAGCACCCCCCGGGACAGGGGATCGCGGTCACCCCTCCACTTT	CASTPRDRGSRSPLHF
TRBV19	NA	TRBJ2-1	NA	TGTGCCAGTAGTATAGAGGGCAGAGGGGAGCAGTTCTTC	CASSIEGRGEQFF
TRBV28	NA	TRBJ1-5	NA	TGTGCCAGCAGAAGCGGGGGCAATCAGCCCCAGCATTTT	CASRSGGNQPQHF
TRBV6-5	NA	TRBJ2-1	few	TGTGCCAGCAGTTACTTAGGAGAATACAATGAGCAGTTCTTC	CASSYLGEYNEQFF
TRBV7-2	TRBD1	TRBJ2-7	NA	TGTGCCAGCAGCTTAAATAGGGGGCAGTACGAGCAGTACTTC	CASSLNRGQYEQYF
TRBV5-4	TRBD2	TRBJ2-1	NA	TGTGCCAGCAGCTTGAGCGGGAGGGCGGGCAATGAGCAGTTCTTC	CASSLSGRAGNEQFF
TRBV4-1	TRBD2	TRBJ2-3	NA	TGCGCCAGCAGCCAACCCCCAGCGGGAGGGCCAAATACGCAGTATTTT	CASSQPPAGGPNTQYF
TRBV2	TRBD2	TRBJ2-3	NA	TGTGCCAGCAGTGGGGGGAGAGTAGCGGGAATGAGTTCAGATACGCAGTATTTT	CASSGGRVAGMSSDTQYF
TRBV21-1	NA	TRBJ2-2	NA	TGTGCCAGCAGCAAAGCAAAGAGGGTGCGTGCCAGGGGGCCGTCGAACACCGGGGAGCTGTTTTTT	CASSKAKRVRARGPSNTGELFF
TRBV20-1	NA	TRBJ1-2	NA	TGCAGTGCAGCAACTAACTATGGCTACACCTTC	CSAATNYGYTF
TRBV11-2	NA	TRBJ2-5	NA	TGTGCCAGCAGCTTAAATGCGTACCAAGAGACCCAGTACTTC	CASSLNAYQETQYF
TRBV12-5	TRBD1	TRBJ1-6	NA	TGTGCTAGTGGTTTGGTAACCGGGACAGGGGCGAGCTCCTATAATTCACCCCTCCACTTT	CASGLVTGTGASSYNSPLHF
TRBV6-1	TRBD1	TRBJ2-1	NA	TGTGCCAGCGGAGACAGGGGCTGGTATGAGCAGTTCTTC	CASGDRGWYEQFF
TRBV29-1	NA	TRBJ1-1	once	TGCAGCGTTGGGCGGACAGCGAACACTGAAGCTTTCTTT	CSVGRTANTEAFF
TRBV27	NA	TRBJ2-7	NA	TGTGCCAGCAGTTTCACGGGGATTCGCGAGCAGTACTTC	CASSFTGIREQYF
TRBV7-2	NA	TRBJ1-4	NA	TGTGCCAGCAGCTTAGGGGGGGGAGGAGGGTTAAGGGAAAAACTGTTTTTT	CASSLGGGGGLREKLFF
TRBV6-5	TRBD1	TRBJ1-2	NA	TGTGCCAGCAGACAAGACAGGGGGGAGAACTATGGCTACACCTTC	CASRQDRGENYGYTF
TRBV10-3	NA	TRBJ2-3	NA	TGTGCCATCAGTGAGCTTCTATCGGGGGGCGTTGGAGATACGCAGTATTTT	CAISELLSGGVGDTQYF
TRBV5-1	NA	TRBJ2-3	NA	TGCGCCAGCAGCTTGGCCCGACTCCCCCCGTCCCAGAGTACAGATACGCAGTATTTT	CASSLARLPPSQSTDTQYF
TRBV9	TRBD2	TRBJ2-7	NA	TGTGCCAGCAGCGTTCAGGCTAGCGGCACCTACGAGCAGTACTTC	CASSVQASGTYEQYF
TRBV5-4	TRBD1	TRBJ1-1	NA	TGTGCCAGCAGCCCACGGACAGGGCGGGACACTGAAGCTTTCTTT	CASSPRTGRDTEAFF
TRBV6-6	NA	TRBJ2-7	NA	TGTGCCAGCAGTTCTCGGACACGTTCCTACGAGCAGTACTTC	CASSSRTRSYEQYF
TRBV19	NA	TRBJ2-2	few	TGTGCCAGTTTTCAGACGAACACCGGGGAGCTGTTTTTT	CASFQTNTGELFF
TRBV9	NA	TRBJ2-1	once	TGTGCCAGCAGCGTGGGGGCCCTGGGTCGCAATGAGCAGTTCTTC	CASSVGALGRNEQFF
TRBV4-2	TRBD1	TRBJ1-1	NA	TGTGCCAGCAGCCAAGTTACGGGACAGGGGCCGAACACTGAAGCTTTCTTT	CASSQVTGQGPNTEAFF
TRBV6-1	NA	TRBJ2-3	NA	TGTGCCAGCAGTGATGAGTCAATGGGAGTAGATACGCAGTATTTT	CASSDESMGVDTQYF
TRBV6-5	NA	TRBJ2-1	NA	TGTGCCAGCAGTTACGGGGCGGAGCAGTTCTTC	CASSYGAEQFF
TRBV29-1	TRBD2	TRBJ2-3	NA	TGCAGCTCCGGCCCCAGCGGGGGGGCAGATACGCAGTATTTT	CSSGPSGGADTQYF
TRBV14	NA	TRBJ1-1	few	TGTGCCAGCAGCCAAGAATTGAGGTCTGAAGCTTTCTTT	CASSQELRSEAFF
TRBV6-5	TRBD1	TRBJ1-5	NA	TGTGCCAGCAGTCCGGGACAGGTCAATCAGCCCCAGCATTTT	CASSPGQVNQPQHF